This T cell receptor (beta chain) was captured by sequencing in a study of identical twins. CDR3 size: 16 residues. V gave up 0 bases and J gave up 6 bases; unmatched junction bases: 9. Germline values: CDR1 DFQATT, CDR2 SNEGSKA (reference sequence). Study results and limitations: With monozygotic twins, out-of-frame TCR alpha sharing exceeded what models estimated.

This clonotype occurred a few times. What it recognizes is unknown. From the 5' RACE reads, TCRdb called clonotypes with MiXCR, one entry per CDR3 protein. Among 1,800,000 or so distinct CDR3 sequences listed, about 32% were seen once. This receptor was identified in a newborn girl in good health. The material sequenced was cord blood. The rearrangement links TRBV20-1 to TRBJ2-1; 9 positions agree with TRBD2. The CDR3: CSARDRWLAGSNEQFF. CDR3 coding DNA: TGCAGTGCTAGAGATCGGTGGCTAGCGGGAAGCAATGAGCAGTTCTTC.